This is a list of T cell receptor beta chains from one sample in a study of identifying expanded T cells in peripheral blood. The protocol was immunoSEQ multiplex PCR, while the TCRdb copy is restricted to in-frame clones and leaves out a portion. The data contain approximately 140,000 clones, less than 90% of them singletons. Input material: blood. These receptors were collected from a person between 18 and 70 years old in good health. Both conserved end residues are part of each CDR3. The D gene is left open where the match is weak. Size tells how often a clone was seen (once, few, many) or the class of an expanded clone, and some rows leave it out.

CDR3 length: 16; V gene: TRBV6-1; D gene: .; J gene: TRBJ1-3; clone size: .; CDR3 DNA: TGTGCCAGCAGTGAAGCTGGCAGGGTTGGAGGAAACACCATATATTTT; CDR3 protein: CASSEAGRVGGNTIYF
CDR3 length: 11; V gene: TRBV11-2; D gene: .; J gene: TRBJ1-1; clone size: .; CDR3 DNA: TGTGCCAGCAGCTTGTTATATGAAGCTTTCTTT; CDR3 protein: CASSLLYEAFF
CDR3 length: 13; V gene: TRBV6-6; D gene: .; J gene: TRBJ1-1; clone size: .; CDR3 DNA: TGTGCCAGCCCTCCGGGGCCGAACACTGAAGCTTTCTTT; CDR3 protein: CASPPGPNTEAFF
CDR3 length: 15; V gene: TRBV7-2; D gene: .; J gene: TRBJ1-5; clone size: .; CDR3 DNA: TGTGCCAGCAGCTCCAGGGAAATGAGCAATCAGCCCCAGCATTTT; CDR3 protein: CASSSREMSNQPQHF
CDR3 length: 13; V gene: TRBV11-3; D gene: .; J gene: TRBJ2-7; clone size: .; CDR3 DNA: TGTGCCAGCAGCTTATCGTACTCCTACGAGCAGTACTTC; CDR3 protein: CASSLSYSYEQYF
CDR3 length: 12; V gene: TRBV28; D gene: .; J gene: TRBJ1-4; clone size: .; CDR3 DNA: TGTGCCACCGGAGGGTTGGGTGAAAAACTGTTTTTT; CDR3 protein: CATGGLGEKLFF
CDR3 length: 17; V gene: TRBV5-5; D gene: TRBD2; J gene: TRBJ2-7; clone size: .; CDR3 DNA: TGTGCCAGCAGCTTGGCCCCCCTGGCGGGAGCTCCCAACGAGCAGTACTTC; CDR3 protein: CASSLAPLAGAPNEQYF
CDR3 length: 15; V gene: TRBV9; D gene: .; J gene: TRBJ2-7; clone size: .; CDR3 DNA: TGTGCCAGCAGCCCTCAGATTGGGTCCGTTAGCGAGCAGTACTTC; CDR3 protein: CASSPQIGSVSEQYF
CDR3 length: 13; V gene: TRBV5-6; D gene: .; J gene: TRBJ1-1; clone size: .; CDR3 DNA: TGTGCCAGCAGCCTAAGATGGGCCACTGAAGCTTTCTTT; CDR3 protein: CASSLRWATEAFF
CDR3 length: 13; V gene: TRBV9; D gene: .; J gene: TRBJ1-3; clone size: .; CDR3 DNA: TGTGCCAGCAGCGTAGGGGGAGGAAACACCATATATTTT; CDR3 protein: CASSVGGGNTIYF
CDR3 length: 14; V gene: TRBV25-1; D gene: .; J gene: TRBJ2-4; clone size: .; CDR3 DNA: TGTGCCAGCAGTGAATATGGGGGCAAAAACATTCAGTACTTC; CDR3 protein: CASSEYGGKNIQYF
CDR3 length: 12; V gene: TRBV11-3; D gene: .; J gene: TRBJ1-1; clone size: once; CDR3 DNA: TGTGCCAGCAGCTTAGATCTTCTCCGGGCTTTCTTT; CDR3 protein: CASSLDLLRAFF
CDR3 length: 12; V gene: TRBV9; D gene: .; J gene: TRBJ1-6; clone size: .; CDR3 DNA: TGTGCCAGCAGCGGACATAATTCACCCCTCCACTTT; CDR3 protein: CASSGHNSPLHF
CDR3 length: 15; V gene: TRBV6-6; D gene: .; J gene: TRBJ2-4; clone size: .; CDR3 DNA: TGTGCCAGCAGCCAAGGAACGTTGGGCAAAAACATTCAGTACTTC; CDR3 protein: CASSQGTLGKNIQYF
CDR3 length: 15; V gene: TRBV6-4; D gene: .; J gene: TRBJ2-1; clone size: .; CDR3 DNA: TGTGCCAGCAGTGACTCTTGGGGGGCTGGCAATGAGCAGTTCTTC; CDR3 protein: CASSDSWGAGNEQFF
CDR3 length: 15; V gene: TRBV5-5; D gene: .; J gene: TRBJ1-3; clone size: .; CDR3 DNA: TGTGCCAGCAGCGTCTCGTGGGACGCTGGAAACACCATATATTTT; CDR3 protein: CASSVSWDAGNTIYF
CDR3 length: 14; V gene: TRBV9; D gene: TRBD1; J gene: TRBJ2-7; clone size: .; CDR3 DNA: TGTGCCAACATTACCGGGACAGGGACCTACGAGCAGTACTTC; CDR3 protein: CANITGTGTYEQYF
CDR3 length: 14; V gene: TRBV9; D gene: .; J gene: TRBJ2-7; clone size: .; CDR3 DNA: TGTGCCAGCAGCGGAAGGGCATCCCCCTACGAGCAGTACTTC; CDR3 protein: CASSGRASPYEQYF
CDR3 length: 13; V gene: TRBV2; D gene: .; J gene: TRBJ1-1; clone size: .; CDR3 DNA: TGTGCCAGCGGGGGTACGGGGAACACTGAAGCTTTCTTT; CDR3 protein: CASGGTGNTEAFF
CDR3 length: 14; V gene: TRBV19; D gene: TRBD2; J gene: TRBJ2-1; clone size: .; CDR3 DNA: TGTGCCAGTAGTCAAGAAGGACTAGCGCGTGAGCAGTTCTTC; CDR3 protein: CASSQEGLAREQFF
CDR3 length: 14; V gene: TRBV13; D gene: .; J gene: TRBJ1-5; clone size: .; CDR3 DNA: TGTGCCAGCAGCTTAGACCGAGCAAACCAGCCCCAGCATTTT; CDR3 protein: CASSLDRANQPQHF
CDR3 length: 12; V gene: TRBV30; D gene: .; J gene: TRBJ2-1; clone size: .; CDR3 DNA: TGTGCCTGGACCAGACTAGACAATGAGCAGTTCTTC; CDR3 protein: CAWTRLDNEQFF
CDR3 length: 17; V gene: TRBV19; D gene: TRBD1; J gene: TRBJ1-5; clone size: .; CDR3 DNA: TGTGCCAGTAGTATACTGAGAGACAGGGGGTACAATCAGCCCCAGCATTTT; CDR3 protein: CASSILRDRGYNQPQHF
CDR3 length: 17; V gene: TRBV11-2; D gene: TRBD1; J gene: TRBJ2-3; clone size: few; CDR3 DNA: TGTGCCAGCAGCTTAGAGCGCGGCAGGGGGCAGAAAGATACGCAGTATTTT; CDR3 protein: CASSLERGRGQKDTQYF
CDR3 length: 14; V gene: TRBV6-1; D gene: .; J gene: TRBJ2-3; clone size: .; CDR3 DNA: TGTGCCAGCAGTGAACACAGCCACACAGATACGCAGTATTTT; CDR3 protein: CASSEHSHTDTQYF
CDR3 length: 17; V gene: TRBV6-1; D gene: TRBD2; J gene: TRBJ2-1; clone size: .; CDR3 DNA: TGTGCCAGCAGTGAAGCGCCCGGACTAGCGGGAGGTTTGAAGCAGTTCTTC; CDR3 protein: CASSEAPGLAGGLKQFF
CDR3 length: 11; V gene: TRBV5-1; D gene: .; J gene: TRBJ2-7; clone size: .; CDR3 DNA: TGCGCCAGCAGGGTCGAATCTGAGCAGTACTTC; CDR3 protein: CASRVESEQYF
CDR3 length: 13; V gene: TRBV29-1; D gene: .; J gene: TRBJ2-3; clone size: .; CDR3 DNA: TGCAGCGTCCCTCGAGAAATCACAGATACGCAGTATTTT; CDR3 protein: CSVPREITDTQYF
CDR3 length: 13; V gene: TRBV5-1; D gene: .; J gene: TRBJ1-5; clone size: once; CDR3 DNA: TGCGCCAGCAGCTTGGCCACAGGTTTGCCCCAGCATTTT; CDR3 protein: CASSLATGLPQHF
CDR3 length: 13; V gene: TRBV9; D gene: .; J gene: TRBJ2-1; clone size: .; CDR3 DNA: TGTGCCAGCAGCGTAGGGACTTCTAATGAGCAGTTCTTC; CDR3 protein: CASSVGTSNEQFF
CDR3 length: 15; V gene: TRBV7-8; D gene: .; J gene: TRBJ1-5; clone size: .; CDR3 DNA: TGTGCCAGCACTCAAGGGTGGGGGGGTAATCAGCCCCAGCATTTT; CDR3 protein: CASTQGWGGNQPQHF
CDR3 length: 16; V gene: TRBV7-3; D gene: TRBD1; J gene: TRBJ2-2; clone size: .; CDR3 DNA: TGTGCCAGCAGCCCCCGGGACAGGGGAAACACCGGGGAGCTGTTTTTT; CDR3 protein: CASSPRDRGNTGELFF
CDR3 length: 13; V gene: TRBV6-5; D gene: .; J gene: TRBJ2-7; clone size: .; CDR3 DNA: TGTGCCAGCAGTTACAGGGTCTCCTACGAGCAGTACTTC; CDR3 protein: CASSYRVSYEQYF
CDR3 length: 12; V gene: TRBV2; D gene: .; J gene: TRBJ1-2; clone size: .; CDR3 DNA: TGTGCCAGCAGTGGGCAGCGCTATGGCTACACCTTC; CDR3 protein: CASSGQRYGYTF
CDR3 length: 16; V gene: TRBV21-1; D gene: .; J gene: TRBJ1-5; clone size: .; CDR3 DNA: TGTGCCAGCAGCAAATTAAACAGGGGACTAAATCAGCCCCAGCATTTT; CDR3 protein: CASSKLNRGLNQPQHF
CDR3 length: 15; V gene: TRBV9; D gene: TRBD1; J gene: TRBJ1-5; clone size: few; CDR3 DNA: TGTGCCAGCAGCGAAACAGGGGCTGGTAATCAGCCCCAGCATTTT; CDR3 protein: CASSETGAGNQPQHF
CDR3 length: 14; V gene: TRBV5-1; D gene: .; J gene: TRBJ1-4; clone size: .; CDR3 DNA: TGCGCCAGCAGCTTGCAGGAATCGCAAGAAAAACTGTTTTTT; CDR3 protein: CASSLQESQEKLFF
CDR3 length: 15; V gene: TRBV2; D gene: TRBD2; J gene: TRBJ2-3; clone size: .; CDR3 DNA: TGTGCCAGCGGAAAACTAGCGGCTAGCACAGATACGCAGTATTTT; CDR3 protein: CASGKLAASTDTQYF
CDR3 length: 14; V gene: TRBV28; D gene: .; J gene: TRBJ1-1; clone size: .; CDR3 DNA: TGTGCCAGCAGTCTACGGGGTTCAAACACTGAAGCTTTCTTT; CDR3 protein: CASSLRGSNTEAFF
CDR3 length: 14; V gene: TRBV30; D gene: TRBD1; J gene: TRBJ2-7; clone size: .; CDR3 DNA: TGTGCCTGGAGTACGACAGGGTGGGGATACGAGCAGTACTTC; CDR3 protein: CAWSTTGWGYEQYF
CDR3 length: 13; V gene: TRBV6-5; D gene: TRBD1; J gene: TRBJ2-1; clone size: .; CDR3 DNA: TGTGCCAGCAGATTCTTTGGGACAGGAGAGCAGTTCTTC; CDR3 protein: CASRFFGTGEQFF
CDR3 length: 14; V gene: TRBV18; D gene: .; J gene: TRBJ2-5; clone size: .; CDR3 DNA: TGTGCCAGCTCGCGGGGACTGGGAGAAGAGACCCAGTACTTC; CDR3 protein: CASSRGLGEETQYF
CDR3 length: 14; V gene: TRBV7-8; D gene: .; J gene: TRBJ1-2; clone size: .; CDR3 DNA: TGTGCCAGCAGCCCGTCCAGAGAGAACTATGGCTACACCTTC; CDR3 protein: CASSPSRENYGYTF
CDR3 length: 16; V gene: TRBV7-2; D gene: .; J gene: TRBJ1-1; clone size: .; CDR3 DNA: TGTGCCAGCAGCTTATGGGGGTGGACGGCGAACACTGAAGCTTTCTTT; CDR3 protein: CASSLWGWTANTEAFF
CDR3 length: 14; V gene: TRBV5-4; D gene: .; J gene: TRBJ2-2; clone size: .; CDR3 DNA: TGTGCCAGCAGCTTGGGACAGAACACCGGGGAGCTGTTTTTT; CDR3 protein: CASSLGQNTGELFF
CDR3 length: 16; V gene: TRBV5-1; D gene: .; J gene: TRBJ2-3; clone size: .; CDR3 DNA: TGCGCCAGCGGGGCGGGGGCTAGCGGTAGCACAGATACGCAGTATTTT; CDR3 protein: CASGAGASGSTDTQYF
CDR3 length: 13; V gene: TRBV28; D gene: .; J gene: TRBJ2-7; clone size: .; CDR3 DNA: TGTGCCAGCAGACCACAGGGATCCGACGAGCAGTACTTC; CDR3 protein: CASRPQGSDEQYF
CDR3 length: 15; V gene: TRBV4-3; D gene: .; J gene: TRBJ1-2; clone size: .; CDR3 DNA: TGCGCCAGCAGCCAAGAAGGAACAGGGCACTATGGCTACACCTTC; CDR3 protein: CASSQEGTGHYGYTF
CDR3 length: 15; V gene: TRBV29-1; D gene: TRBD1; J gene: TRBJ1-2; clone size: .; CDR3 DNA: TGCAGCGCGAACCCGGGACAGGGAGACAACTATGGCTACACCTTC; CDR3 protein: CSANPGQGDNYGYTF
CDR3 length: 13; V gene: TRBV27; D gene: .; J gene: TRBJ2-3; clone size: .; CDR3 DNA: TGTGCCAGCAGGGAACAGGGAACAGATACGCAGTATTTT; CDR3 protein: CASREQGTDTQYF
CDR3 length: 16; V gene: TRBV4-1; D gene: .; J gene: TRBJ2-3; clone size: .; CDR3 DNA: TGCGCCAGCAGCCAATATAGCGTTACGAGCACAGATACGCAGTATTTT; CDR3 protein: CASSQYSVTSTDTQYF
CDR3 length: 13; V gene: TRBV5-1; D gene: .; J gene: TRBJ2-5; clone size: .; CDR3 DNA: TGCGCCAGCAGCTTGACGGACGCAGGGACCCAGTACTTC; CDR3 protein: CASSLTDAGTQYF
CDR3 length: 13; V gene: TRBV5-4; D gene: TRBD1; J gene: TRBJ1-1; clone size: .; CDR3 DNA: TGTGCCAGCAGTAGACAGGGCAACACTGAAGCTTTCTTT; CDR3 protein: CASSRQGNTEAFF